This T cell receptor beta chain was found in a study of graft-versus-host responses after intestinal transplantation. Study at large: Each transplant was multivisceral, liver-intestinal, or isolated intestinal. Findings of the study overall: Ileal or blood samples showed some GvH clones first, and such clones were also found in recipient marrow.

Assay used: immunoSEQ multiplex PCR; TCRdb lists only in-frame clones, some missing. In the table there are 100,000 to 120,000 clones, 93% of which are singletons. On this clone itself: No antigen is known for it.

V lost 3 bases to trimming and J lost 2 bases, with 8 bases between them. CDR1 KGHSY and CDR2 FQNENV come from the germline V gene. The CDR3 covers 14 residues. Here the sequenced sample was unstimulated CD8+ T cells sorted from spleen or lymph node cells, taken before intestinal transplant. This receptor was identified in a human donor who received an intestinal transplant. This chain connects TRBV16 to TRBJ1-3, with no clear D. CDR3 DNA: TGTGCCAGCAGCCATGAGGTCCCTGGAAACACCATATATTTT. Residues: CASSHEVPGNTIYF.